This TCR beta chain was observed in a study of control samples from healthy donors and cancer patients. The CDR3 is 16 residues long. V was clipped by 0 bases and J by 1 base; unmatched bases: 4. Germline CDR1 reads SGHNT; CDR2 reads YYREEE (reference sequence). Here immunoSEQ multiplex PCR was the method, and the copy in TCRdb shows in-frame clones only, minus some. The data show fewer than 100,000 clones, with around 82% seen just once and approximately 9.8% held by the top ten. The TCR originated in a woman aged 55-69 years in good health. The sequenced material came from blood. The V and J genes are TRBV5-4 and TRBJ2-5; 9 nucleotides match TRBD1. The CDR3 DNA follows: TGTGCCAGCAGCTTGGATTTGGGACAGGGCCAAGAGACCCAGTACTTC. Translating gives CASSLDLGQGQETQYF.